This T cell receptor (beta chain) appears in the sequencing data of a study of blood T cell repertoires in COVID-19. Turning to the study itself: Donors in the United States, Italy and Spain gave samples during acute or convalescent COVID-19. Nucleic acid was either cDNA or gDNA, and it came from T cells, B-cell-depleted T cells, or PBMCs.

In the original workflow: Nucleated cell number was recorded as an estimate derived from reference gene primer amplification. Profiled with immunoSEQ multiplex PCR; TCRdb holds only in-frame clones, not every one. The V and J calls and clone size are taken from that table; D and trimming were inferred from the DNA. The sample contains around 68,000 clones, more than 75% of which appear only once. This clonotype was sampled from a human donor in a cohort sampled during active COVID-19. The sample consisted of peripheral blood.

CDR3 amino acids: CASSSRVLEKLFF. CDR3 bases: TGTGCCAGCAGCTCCCGGGTCCTTGAAAAACTGTTTTTT. The chain links TRBV5-5 to TRBJ1-4; D gene unclear. Looked up from germline, CDR1 is SGHKS and CDR2 is YYEKEE (reference sequence). Trimming left V 3 bases short and J 7 bases short, with 10 bases between. The CDR3 is 13 amino acids.